This T cell receptor (beta chain) comes out of a study of blood T cells in healthy people across ages. Trimming cost V 7 bases and J 1 base, with 14 bases left between them. The germline gives CDR1 MNHEY, CDR2 SVGAGI. The CDR3 spans 14 residues. Findings of the study overall: More naive CD4+ cells and higher diversity were found in long-lived than in aged donors.

A J-beta primer mix and a sample-barcoded 5' primer were used in a second PCR of roughly 6 to 11 cycles. TCRdb re-called the 5' RACE reads with MiXCR, one entry per CDR3 protein. Among 600,000 to 900,000 distinct CDR3 sequences listed, roughly 24% were seen once. Only a few counts were recorded for this clonotype. The antigen is not known. A further study also used this sample, focusing on T cells of mothers and their children.

This receptor was identified in a boy between 10 and 17 years old in good health. The rearrangement uses TRBV6-5 and TRBJ2-7; D assignment may be TRBD1 or TRBD2 (5 bases each). The sequenced sample consisted of blood. The CDR3 is CASIRGGSSYEQYF. The CDR3, as DNA: TGTGCCAGCATCCGGGGCGGGTCTTCCTACGAGCAGTACTTC.